This T cell receptor beta chain was documented in a study of PD-1 blockade in classical Hodgkin lymphoma. General study results and limits: Diversity similar to that of newly diagnosed patients was seen at baseline in complete responders. Still unresolved is the cause of the repertoire differences, which may be disease activity or prior therapy. According to reports, newly diagnosed patients had lower baseline TCR diversity than healthy donors, and relapsed/refractory patients had lower baseline TCR diversity still.

CDR3 size: 11 residues. The germline V gene encodes CDR1 SEHNR and CDR2 FQNEAQ (reference sequence). V was clipped by 4 bases and J by 2 bases, with 3 bases between them. Sequenced by immunoSEQ multiplex PCR; TCRdb stores in-frame clones only, minus some. The sample yields approximately 8,000 clones, around 83% seen once. Concerning this clone itself: The antigen is unknown.

Patients all relapsed after autologous stem cell transplantation, and there was variation in brentuximab vedotin exposure. Magnetic negative selection of thawed PBMCs yielded the CD8+ T cells. The clonotype originates from a human donor with classical Hodgkin lymphoma. The rearrangement uses TRBV7-9 and TRBJ2-7; D gene unclear. The sequencing here drew on CD8+ T cells from blood, taken at baseline. This CDR3 reads CASSSTYEQYF. For the CDR3, the DNA is TGTGCCAGCAGCTCAACCTACGAGCAGTACTTC.